This T cell receptor beta chain was documented in a study of T-cell memory formation after mild COVID-19. Trimming cost V 1 base and J 0 bases; bases outside gene matches: 2. Germline values: CDR1 SGHTA, CDR2 FQGTGA. The CDR3 has 16 amino acids. This clonotype turned up a few times. TCRdb called the 5' RACE reads again in MiXCR, with one record for every CDR3 protein. The sample consists of roughly 400,000 distinct CDR3 sequences, about a sixth of them appearing once. This TCR was sampled from a man in his late teens or twenties who had mild COVID-19 (a few samples of this study predate the infection). Cell type and time point are not known. Sequences were obtained from PBMCs or a T cell subset sorted from them (not recorded which). The chain has TRBV7-3 and TRBJ2-3, with 9 bases aligning to TRBD2. In DNA form, the CDR3 reads TGTGCCAGCAGCTTAAATCTAGCGGGGAGCACAGATACGCAGTATTTT. It codes for CASSLNLAGSTDTQYF.